The 6 T cell receptor beta chains below come from one sample, sequenced in a study of blood T cell repertoires in COVID-19 (dated by TCRdb to between 2020 and 2021). Library construction relied on the immunoSEQ multiplex PCR assay. Here the immuneACCESS table is served through TCRdb, limited to in-frame sequences with V and J called. Missing clones are a known gap in these copies; in checked studies unresolved V genes cover under half, and the rest lacks a known reason. Within this sample are around 320,000 clones, with 89% of them counted one time only. The ten largest clones represent roughly 2.9% of the sample. What was sequenced was PBMCs or T cells enriched from blood (not recorded which). These receptors came from a woman aged 45-65 years who had been exposed to COVID-19.

The rearrangement uses TRBV2 and TRBJ2-2; TRBD2 matches 11 bases. This CDR3 has 16 residues. V shed 4 bases, J shed 1 base, and the junction held 2 bases outside the gene matches. Germline CDR1 SNHLY, CDR2 FYNNEI. The CDR3 nucleotides are TGTGCCAGCAGTGCACTAGCGGGGGAGAACACCGGGGAGCTGTTTTTT. Translation gives CASSALAGENTGELFF.

The chain is built from TRBV2 and TRBJ2-1; 9 nucleotides align to TRBD1. The CDR3 contains 15 residues. Trimming took 4 bases from V and 4 from J; bases not matched to a gene: 5. Per germline, CDR1 SNHLY and CDR2 FYNNEI. This chain's CDR3 is CASSVTGGLYNEQFF. CDR3 nucleotides: TGTGCCAGCAGTGTAACAGGGGGCTTATACAATGAGCAGTTCTTC.

V is TRBV30 and J is TRBJ2-5; the match to TRBD2 covers 16 bases. Germline CDR1 and CDR2: GTSNPN and SVGIG (reference sequence). Trimming at V came to 3 bases and at J to 1 base, leaving 20 bases not matched to a gene. The CDR3 has 22 amino acids. CDR3 sequence (DNA): TGTGCCTGGAGCCTTTCAGGCCCCGGGACTAGCGGGGGGGCGTATCCCCAAGAGACCCAGTACTTC. It codes for CAWSLSGPGTSGGAYPQETQYF. The whole variable domain, remainder taken from reference TRBV30 and TRBJ2-5, is SQTIHQWPATLVQPVGSPLSLECTVEGTSNPNLYWYRQAAGRGLQLLFYSVGIGQISSEVPQNLSASRPQDRQFILSSKKLLLSDSGFYLCAWSLSGPGTSGGAYPQETQYFGPGTRLLVL.

The V call is TRBV6-5, the J call TRBJ2-5, with D maybe TRBD1 (6 bases). From germline, CDR1 is MNHEY and CDR2 SVGAGI. This CDR3 spans 15 amino acids. V lost 8 bases to trimming and J lost 2 bases, with 18 bases between them. This chain's CDR3 is CASAPAHQGQETQYF. CDR3 DNA sequence: TGTGCCAGCGCCCCCGCACACCAGGGGCAAGAGACCCAGTACTTC.

The chain combines TRBV6-1 with TRBJ2-5, with 16 nucleotides matching TRBD2. The CDR3 spans 18 residues. The ends lost 1 base at V and 5 bases at J; junction bases unmatched: 7. CDR1 and CDR2 from the germline V gene are MNHNS and SASEGT. The CDR3 reads CASSEGPGLAGGLETQYF. The CDR3 DNA reads as TGTGCCAGCAGTGAAGGCCCGGGACTAGCGGGGGGGCTTGAGACCCAGTACTTC.

The sample holds one count of this clone. The chain carries TRBV5-1 and TRBJ1-1; possibly TRBD1 for D (5 bases). Germline CDR1 reads SGHRS; CDR2 reads YFSETQ. This CDR3 region has 13 residues. V gave up 4 bases and J gave up 6 bases, with 13 bases separating them. CDR3 nucleotide sequence: TGCGCCAGCAGCCAGGGACTTCTCGCTGAAGCTTTCTTT. Amino acid sequence: CASSQGLLAEAFF.